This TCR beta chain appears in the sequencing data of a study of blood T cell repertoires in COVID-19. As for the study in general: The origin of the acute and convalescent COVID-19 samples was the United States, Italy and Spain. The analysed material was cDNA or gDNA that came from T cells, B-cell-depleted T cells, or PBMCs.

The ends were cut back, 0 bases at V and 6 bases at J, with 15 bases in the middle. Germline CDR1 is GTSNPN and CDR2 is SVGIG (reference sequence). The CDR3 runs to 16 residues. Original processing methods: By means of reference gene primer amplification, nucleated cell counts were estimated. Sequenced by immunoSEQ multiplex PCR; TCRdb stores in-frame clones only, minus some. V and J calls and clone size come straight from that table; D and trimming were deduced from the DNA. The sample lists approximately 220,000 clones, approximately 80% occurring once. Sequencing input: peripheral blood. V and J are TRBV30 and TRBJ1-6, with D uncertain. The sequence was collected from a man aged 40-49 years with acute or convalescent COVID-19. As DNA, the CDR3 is TGTGCCTGGAGTGTAGGTCCAGGCGTCCTTAATTCACCCCTCCACTTT. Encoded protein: CAWSVGPGVLNSPLHF.